A selection of T cell receptor beta chains follows, all from one sample in a study of blood T cells in healthy people across ages. TCRdb reprocessed the 5' RACE reads via MiXCR and lists one record per CDR3 protein. The data show around 990,000 distinct CDR3 sequences, 35% to 45% seen once. Sequencing input: blood. These receptors originate from a man aged 18 to 29 in good health. CDR3s include the opening cysteine and the closing phenylalanine or tryptophan. A D gene is named only where the DNA matches it firmly. Not every row has a clone size; where given, it reads once, few, many or a size class.

j_gene: TRBJ2-5
abundance: -
d_gene: -
v_gene: TRBV20-1
CDR3nt: TGCAGTGCTAGAGCGGGGAAAGAGACCCAGTACTTC
CDR3aa: CSARAGKETQYF

j_gene: TRBJ2-7
abundance: few
d_gene: TRBD2
v_gene: TRBV27
CDR3nt: TGTGCCAGCCAGGGACTAGCGGACTACGAGCAGTACTTC
CDR3aa: CASQGLADYEQYF

j_gene: TRBJ1-4
abundance: few
d_gene: -
v_gene: TRBV12-3/TRBV12-4
CDR3nt: TGTGCCAGCACCACCGGATGGAGGTCTAATGAAAAACTGTTTTTT
CDR3aa: CASTTGWRSNEKLFF

j_gene: TRBJ2-1
abundance: many
d_gene: -
v_gene: TRBV4-1
CDR3nt: TGCGCCAGCAGCCAAGTCGGGTTGCACAATGAGCAGTTCTTC
CDR3aa: CASSQVGLHNEQFF

j_gene: TRBJ2-4
abundance: few
d_gene: -
v_gene: TRBV13
CDR3nt: TGTGCCAGCAGCTTAGTACAGTCGAACATTCAGTACTTC
CDR3aa: CASSLVQSNIQYF

j_gene: TRBJ1-5
abundance: few
d_gene: -
v_gene: TRBV6-1
CDR3nt: TGTGCCAGCAGTGAAACTGGTGTTCAGCCCCAGCATTTT
CDR3aa: CASSETGVQPQHF

j_gene: TRBJ1-6
abundance: -
d_gene: -
v_gene: TRBV20-1
CDR3nt: TGCAGTGCTAGTTTCCCCGTAGGGGAGAATTCACCCCTCCACTTT
CDR3aa: CSASFPVGENSPLHF

j_gene: TRBJ1-4
abundance: -
d_gene: TRBD1
v_gene: TRBV6-1
CDR3nt: TGTGCCAGCAGTGACGGGGGGGGACAGGGACGTGAAAAACTGTTTTTT
CDR3aa: CASSDGGGQGREKLFF

j_gene: TRBJ2-7
abundance: -
d_gene: -
v_gene: TRBV27
CDR3nt: TGTGCCAGCAGTTTGTCGGTGACTTCCTACGAGCAGTACTTC
CDR3aa: CASSLSVTSYEQYF

j_gene: TRBJ2-7
abundance: -
d_gene: TRBD1
v_gene: TRBV20-1
CDR3nt: TGCAGTGCTAGAGATCTGAGGACAGGTTCGCACGAGCAGTACTTC
CDR3aa: CSARDLRTGSHEQYF

j_gene: TRBJ1-2
abundance: many
d_gene: -
v_gene: TRBV29-1
CDR3nt: TGCAGTTCCTCTAAACCCTCCGACGGCTATGGCTACACCTTC
CDR3aa: CSSSKPSDGYGYTF

j_gene: TRBJ2-1
abundance: -
d_gene: -
v_gene: TRBV30
CDR3nt: TGTGCCTGGATTCAAACCGGGGGTGTTTACAATGAGCAGTTCTTC
CDR3aa: CAWIQTGGVYNEQFF

j_gene: TRBJ2-1
abundance: -
d_gene: TRBD1
v_gene: TRBV6-2/TRBV6-3
CDR3nt: TGTGCCAGCAGTTACGCCGGGACAGGGGAGGGCAATGAGCAGTTCTTC
CDR3aa: CASSYAGTGEGNEQFF

j_gene: TRBJ1-2
abundance: -
d_gene: TRBD1
v_gene: TRBV7-9
CDR3nt: TGTGCCAGCAGCTCAGACAGGGGGCATAGCTACACCTTC
CDR3aa: CASSSDRGHSYTF

j_gene: TRBJ2-7
abundance: few
d_gene: -
v_gene: TRBV6-2/TRBV6-3
CDR3nt: TGTGCCAGCAGTCTAACGGTCGGCGGAACCTACGAGCAGTACTTC
CDR3aa: CASSLTVGGTYEQYF

j_gene: TRBJ1-1
abundance: -
d_gene: -
v_gene: TRBV30
CDR3nt: TGTGCCTGGAGTGTGACAGAGGGGACTGAAGCTTTCTTT
CDR3aa: CAWSVTEGTEAFF

j_gene: TRBJ2-1
abundance: few
d_gene: TRBD2
v_gene: TRBV4-1
CDR3nt: TGCGCCAGCAGCCCACTAGCGGGGACGAAATCGGATGAGCAGTTCTTC
CDR3aa: CASSPLAGTKSDEQFF

j_gene: TRBJ1-5
abundance: few
d_gene: -
v_gene: TRBV6-6
CDR3nt: TGTGCCAGCAGTTCCAAGGGTCCGGCCGGGAATCAGCCCCAGCATTTT
CDR3aa: CASSSKGPAGNQPQHF

j_gene: TRBJ1-5
abundance: -
d_gene: -
v_gene: TRBV6-2/TRBV6-3
CDR3nt: TGTGCCAGCAGGGCGGGGGATTATAGCAATCAGCCCCAGCATTTT
CDR3aa: CASRAGDYSNQPQHF

j_gene: TRBJ2-7
abundance: few
d_gene: -
v_gene: TRBV6-2/TRBV6-3
CDR3nt: TGTGCCAGCAGTTACTCTGGGACGTCGACCTACGAGCAGTACTTC
CDR3aa: CASSYSGTSTYEQYF

j_gene: TRBJ2-7
abundance: -
d_gene: TRBD2
v_gene: TRBV6-6
CDR3nt: TGTGCCAGCAGAGGACTAGCGGGCGAGCAGTACTTC
CDR3aa: CASRGLAGEQYF

j_gene: TRBJ1-4
abundance: -
d_gene: TRBD1
v_gene: TRBV25-1
CDR3nt: TGTGCCAGCAGTGAAGTTAGACAGGGGGATGAAAAACTGTTTTTT
CDR3aa: CASSEVRQGDEKLFF

j_gene: TRBJ2-1
abundance: -
d_gene: TRBD1
v_gene: TRBV9
CDR3nt: TGTGCCAGCAGCGGAAACCCCGGGACAGGGGGCCCTAATTCCTACAATGAGCAGTTCTTC
CDR3aa: CASSGNPGTGGPNSYNEQFF

j_gene: TRBJ1-2
abundance: few
d_gene: TRBD1
v_gene: TRBV6-6
CDR3nt: TGTGCCAGCAGCCCCCTCAGGGGGCTAATGCATGGCTACACCTTC
CDR3aa: CASSPLRGLMHGYTF

j_gene: TRBJ2-7
abundance: few
d_gene: TRBD1
v_gene: TRBV10-2
CDR3nt: TGCGCCAGCAGTGAGCGGGCCCTAACAGGGGTCGCCTACGAGCAGTACTTC
CDR3aa: CASSERALTGVAYEQYF

j_gene: TRBJ2-7
abundance: -
d_gene: TRBD1
v_gene: TRBV4-3
CDR3nt: TGCGCCAGCAGCCCCCCAGGGGACAGGGGTTTCTACGAGCAGTACTTC
CDR3aa: CASSPPGDRGFYEQYF

j_gene: TRBJ1-5
abundance: few
d_gene: TRBD1
v_gene: TRBV28
CDR3nt: TGTGCCAGCAGTTCCCCCGGACAGGGCCATCAGCCCCAGCATTTT
CDR3aa: CASSSPGQGHQPQHF

j_gene: TRBJ2-5
abundance: few
d_gene: TRBD2
v_gene: TRBV12-3/TRBV12-4
CDR3nt: TGTGCCAGCAGCAAAGGACTAGCGGGGGAGGAGACCCAGTACTTC
CDR3aa: CASSKGLAGEETQYF

j_gene: TRBJ2-7
abundance: -
d_gene: -
v_gene: TRBV6-1
CDR3nt: TGTGCCAGCAGTAAGACGGGACCCCTCGGCGAGCAGTACTTC
CDR3aa: CASSKTGPLGEQYF

j_gene: TRBJ2-3
abundance: -
d_gene: -
v_gene: TRBV7-8
CDR3nt: TGTGCCAGCAGCTCCCGGCAGGGGTCTCATGCAGATACGCAGTATTTT
CDR3aa: CASSSRQGSHADTQYF

j_gene: TRBJ1-2
abundance: few
d_gene: TRBD1
v_gene: TRBV20-1
CDR3nt: TGCAGTGCTAGGGAGACAGGGGGTGAGAATGGCTACACCTTC
CDR3aa: CSARETGGENGYTF

j_gene: TRBJ2-6
abundance: many
d_gene: TRBD1
v_gene: TRBV20-1
CDR3nt: TGCAGTGCTAGAGATCCCGGGACAGGCCCCTCTGGGGCCAACGTCCTGACTTTC
CDR3aa: CSARDPGTGPSGANVLTF

j_gene: TRBJ2-3
abundance: -
d_gene: TRBD1
v_gene: TRBV9
CDR3nt: TGTGCCAGCGGAGGAGAGACAGGGTTAGATACGCAGTATTTT
CDR3aa: CASGGETGLDTQYF

j_gene: TRBJ1-4
abundance: -
d_gene: TRBD1
v_gene: TRBV25-1
CDR3nt: TGTGCCAGCAGGGACTGGGACAGGGCTGAAAAACTGTTTTTT
CDR3aa: CASRDWDRAEKLFF

j_gene: TRBJ1-1
abundance: -
d_gene: -
v_gene: TRBV6-2/TRBV6-3
CDR3nt: TGTGCCAGCACGATCCGGACGGGGAGGAACACTGAAGCTTTCTTT
CDR3aa: CASTIRTGRNTEAFF

j_gene: TRBJ1-2
abundance: few
d_gene: TRBD1
v_gene: TRBV9
CDR3nt: TGTGCCAGCAGCGACCGGGACAGGCCTAACTATGGCTACACCTTC
CDR3aa: CASSDRDRPNYGYTF

j_gene: TRBJ2-1
abundance: few
d_gene: -
v_gene: TRBV4-3
CDR3nt: TGCGCCAGCAGCCAAGGCCTAGACAATGAGCAGTTCTTC
CDR3aa: CASSQGLDNEQFF

j_gene: TRBJ1-1
abundance: -
d_gene: TRBD1
v_gene: TRBV2
CDR3nt: TGTGCCAGCACCGCCGAACAGGGGGTGAACACTGAAGCTTTCTTT
CDR3aa: CASTAEQGVNTEAFF

j_gene: TRBJ1-1
abundance: -
d_gene: TRBD1
v_gene: TRBV12-3/TRBV12-4
CDR3nt: TGTGCCAGCAGTCCAGGGCCTACAGGGGCGGCTTTCTTT
CDR3aa: CASSPGPTGAAFF

j_gene: TRBJ1-4
abundance: few
d_gene: -
v_gene: TRBV9
CDR3nt: TGTGCCAGCAGCCCAAGTTTACAACAACAGGGTGGAAAACTGTTTTTT
CDR3aa: CASSPSLQQQGGKLFF

j_gene: TRBJ1-1
abundance: -
d_gene: -
v_gene: TRBV6-6
CDR3nt: TGTGCCAGCAGTTATGCGGGACCGATCCCTTTCTTT
CDR3aa: CASSYAGPIPFF

j_gene: TRBJ2-6
abundance: -
d_gene: -
v_gene: TRBV11-2
CDR3nt: TGTGCCAGCAGCCAAGACCCGGCTGGGGCCAACGTCCTGACTTTC
CDR3aa: CASSQDPAGANVLTF

j_gene: TRBJ2-1
abundance: -
d_gene: -
v_gene: TRBV24-1
CDR3nt: TGTGCCACCAGTGAACACCACAATGAGCAGTTCTTC
CDR3aa: CATSEHHNEQFF

j_gene: TRBJ2-2
abundance: once
d_gene: -
v_gene: TRBV5-8
CDR3nt: TGTGCCAGCACCCGGGCTGGCGTATCTTTCAACACCGGGGAGCTGTTTTTT
CDR3aa: CASTRAGVSFNTGELFF

j_gene: TRBJ1-1
abundance: few
d_gene: -
v_gene: TRBV11-1
CDR3nt: TGTGCCAGCAACTTAGTGGGTCCTGAAGCTTTCTTT
CDR3aa: CASNLVGPEAFF

j_gene: TRBJ1-5
abundance: few
d_gene: -
v_gene: TRBV21-1
CDR3nt: TGTGCCAGCAGTTACAGGGTAATCAGGAGGGTTAGCAATCAGCCCCAGCATTTT
CDR3aa: CASSYRVIRRVSNQPQHF

j_gene: TRBJ2-3
abundance: -
d_gene: -
v_gene: TRBV5-1
CDR3nt: TGCGCCAGCAGCTTGGATTCAGGGTTTAGCACAAATACGCAGTATTTT
CDR3aa: CASSLDSGFSTNTQYF